This entry features one TCR beta chain sequence. Its antigen remains unknown. The sample originates from a study of early T cells in non-severe SARS-CoV-2 infection. Germline-derived CDR1 and CDR2 are MDHEN and SYDVKM. V dropped 4 bases and J dropped 2 bases, with 12 bases sitting between them. CDR3 length: 15 residues. Whole-study findings and limits: Matching results from VDJdb favored anti-spike CD8 responses, leaving private and CD4 specificities undetected.

TCRdb passed the 5' RACE reads through MiXCR, listing each CDR3 protein once. The sample shows fewer than 85,000 distinct CDR3 sequences, about 17% of them seen only once. Specimen: whole blood. The receptor's source is an adult who was a healthcare worker with PCR-confirmed SARS-CoV-2 infection or an uninfected control (not recorded which). This chain connects TRBV28 to TRBJ1-5; D is ambiguous. CDR3 DNA: TGTGCCAGCAGTTCGGGAGGGTACGGCAATCAGCCCCAGCATTTT. It translates to CASSSGGYGNQPQHF.